The clone carrying this T cell receptor (beta chain) was counted only a few times. Its target is not known. The entry originates in a study of cytomegalovirus exposure and HLA in healthy donors. Findings of the study overall: The authors later found most CMV-associated TCR beta chains appeared HLA-restricted.

PCR employed 60 Vbeta and 13 Jbeta primers. Sequencing was performed with immunoSEQ multiplex PCR; in TCRdb, only in-frame clones are kept and a portion is missing. The sample has about 130,000 clones, 70% to 80% seen once; the top ten hold more than 0.95%. Between the trimmed V and J ends, which lost 5 bases and 0 bases, there was a span of 14 bases. From germline, CDR1 is MNHNY and CDR2 SVGAGI (reference sequence). The CDR3 spans 16 residues. The rearrangement joins TRBV6-6 to TRBJ1-5, with D unresolved. The sequenced sample consisted of PBMCs. This TCR was recovered from a man in his forties or fifties in good health and CMV-seronegative. The CDR3 coding sequence is TGTGCCAGCAGTCAGTCCCGAGGGTTTAGCAATCAGCCCCAGCATTTT. This encodes CASSQSRGFSNQPQHF.